Below, 10 T cell receptor beta chains from the same sample are listed, as sequenced in a study of CD8 T cells in Susac syndrome. RNA totalling roughly 0.5 to 1 ug underwent reverse transcription with random hexamers. TCRdb passed the immunoSEQ multiplex PCR reads through MiXCR, listing each CDR3 protein once. The sample shows about 160,000 distinct CDR3 sequences, roughly 95% of them seen only once. The sample taken for sequencing was CD4+ T cells from PBMCs. These receptors originate from a human donor with Susac syndrome.

V usage is TRBV30 and J usage is TRBJ2-5; D is unresolved. Germline values: CDR1 GTSNPN, CDR2 SVGIG (reference sequence). The CDR3 runs 12 residues. Trimming shortened V by 0 bases and J by 5 bases, and 7 bases separated the two germline ends. The CDR3 protein is CAWSVSGETQYF. CDR3 nucleotide sequence: TGTGCCTGGAGTGTAAGTGGTGAGACCCAGTACTTC.

V and J are TRBV28 and TRBJ2-1; D not resolved. CDR1 is MDHEN and CDR2 is SYDVKM in the germline V gene. Trimming took off 7 bases at V and 1 base at J, with 14 bases between the two ends. The CDR3 is made up of 15 amino acids. The CDR3 sequence: CASTLTRPSYNEQFF. CDR3 nucleotides: TGTGCCAGCACCTTGACTCGCCCGTCCTACAATGAGCAGTTCTTC.

Of note for this clonotype: Germline and junction disagree at one end, which may indicate a read error. CDR3 protein: CASSSGLQAAEQYF. The CDR3 coding sequence is TGTGCTAGCAGCTCCGGGCTCCAGGCTGCCGAGCAGTACTTC. The chain recombines TRBV7-7 with TRBJ2-7; D is ambiguous. The CDR3 sequence is 14 residues long. Germline V CDR1 and CDR2: SSHAT, FNYEAQ (reference sequence). The variable domain in full, completed from reference TRBV7-7 and TRBJ2-7, reads GAGVSQSPRYKVTKRGQDVTLRCDPISSHATLYWYQQALGQGPEFLTYFNYEAQPDKSGLPSDRFSAERPEGSISTLTIQRTEQRDSAMYRCASSSGLQAAEQYFGPGTRLTVT.

CDR3 sequence (DNA): TGCGCCAGCAGCTTGGAACAGGGGGCGCCCTCTGGGGCCAACGTCCTGACTTTC. It encodes CASSLEQGAPSGANVLTF. The genes are TRBV5-1 and TRBJ2-6; 9 positions match TRBD1. Germline V lookup: CDR1 SGHRS, CDR2 YFSETQ. The CDR3 spans 18 residues. V shed 0 bases and J 0 bases; nucleotides not matched to a gene: 4. Full variable domain (remainder filled in from reference TRBV5-1 and TRBJ2-6): KAGVTQTPRYLIKTRGQQVTLSCSPISGHRSVSWYQQTPGQGLQFLFEYFSETQRNKGNFPGRFSGRQFSNSRSEMNVSTLELGDSALYLCASSLEQGAPSGANVLTFGAGSRLTVL.

This clonotype was counted a single time. The V gene is TRBV29-1, the J gene TRBJ1-1; a possible D gene is TRBD1 (5 bases). V was cut by 7 bases and J by 6 bases, with 12 bases left in between. The germline V gene has CDR1 SQVTM and CDR2 ANQGSEA. The CDR3 spans 11 residues. CDR3 DNA: TGCAGCGCCGAAACGGGGGCTGAAGCTTTCTTT. It specifies CSAETGAEAFF.

The table lists this clonotype with a count of one. V and J are TRBV25-1 and TRBJ2-1; D may be TRBD1 (6 bases). Trimming shortened V by 1 base and J by 3 bases, and 10 bases separated the two germline ends. This CDR3 contains 15 residues. From germline, CDR1 is MGHDK and CDR2 SYGVNS. CDR3 in DNA: TGTGCCAGCAGTGAATCAACAGGGCGCTACAATGAGCAGTTCTTC. It translates to CASSESTGRYNEQFF.

The chain uses TRBV29-1 and TRBJ1-2; 10 bases agree with TRBD1. The trim removed 7 bases at V and 1 base at J, leaving 3 bases unmatched. Germline lookup yields CDR1 SQVTM and CDR2 ANQGSEA. The CDR3 runs 13 residues. The CDR3: CSARTGGNYGYTF. The CDR3 bases are TGCAGCGCCCGGACAGGGGGTAACTATGGCTACACCTTC.

The chain has TRBV4-2 and TRBJ2-1; 9 positions match TRBD2. Trimming cost V 1 base and J 9 bases; bases outside gene matches: 10. Germline-derived CDR1 and CDR2 are LGHNA and YNFKEQ. The CDR3 totals 16 residues. CDR3 nucleotide sequence: TGTGCCAGCAGCCAAGGAGTGAGCGGGAGGTTTAGTGAGCAGTTCTTC. This sequence encodes CASSQGVSGRFSEQFF.

As DNA, the CDR3 is TGCAGCGGGACCAGGGGCACTGAAGCTTTCTTT. Its translation: CSGTRGTEAFF. This chain links TRBV29-1 with TRBJ1-1; weak D call: TRBD1 (6 bases). Trimming took off 7 bases at V and 4 bases at J, with 10 bases between the two ends. The germline gives CDR1 SQVTM, CDR2 ANQGSEA. The CDR3 is 11 amino acids. Looking up the rest from reference TRBV29-1 and TRBJ1-1 gives the full variable domain: SAVISQKPSRDICQRGTSLTIQCQVDSQVTMMFWYRQQPGQSLTLIATANQGSEATYESGFVIDKFPISRPNLTFSTLTVSNMSPEDSSIYLCSGTRGTEAFFGQGTRLTVV.

This clonotype was observed a single time. V gene TRBV5-5 combines with J gene TRBJ2-1; D gene ambiguous. The germline gives CDR1 SGHKS, CDR2 YYEKEE (reference sequence). The CDR3 runs to 15 residues. Trimming left V 4 bases short and J 5 bases short, with 16 bases between. In DNA, the CDR3 is TGTGCCAGCAGCCCTCAACTCCCTGCGGACAATGAGCAGTTCTTC. Protein product: CASSPQLPADNEQFF.